This passage covers 31 T cell receptor beta chains from one sample sequenced in a study of blood T cells in healthy people across ages. A second about 6 to 11 cycle PCR used barcoded and J-beta primers. TCRdb recomputed calls from the 5' RACE reads with MiXCR, one row per CDR3 protein. The table shows roughly 1,100,000 distinct CDR3 sequences, with under 30% occurring only once. The data also belong to a second study, concerning T cells of mothers and their children.

The sample consisted of blood. All receptors come from a girl aged 2-9 years in good health.

The chain joins TRBV20-1 to TRBJ2-7; a possible D gene is TRBD2 (5 bases). Germline assignment: CDR1 DFQATT and CDR2 SNEGSKA (reference sequence). Trimming left V 3 bases short and J 2 bases short, with 11 bases between. The CDR3 is 13 amino acids. The CDR3 region has the DNA TGCAGTGCTAGTCCCGGGAATACCTACGAGCAGTACTTC. Translation: CSASPGNTYEQYF.

The CDR3: CASSQVDYTDTQYF. The CDR3 DNA reads as TGCGCCAGCAGCCAAGTAGATTACACAGATACGCAGTATTTT. The chain uses TRBV4-1 and TRBJ2-3, with D uncertain. The CDR3 spans 14 residues. Germline CDR1 reads MGHRA; CDR2 reads YSYEKL. Trimming shortened V by 1 base and J by 2 bases, and 7 bases separated the two germline ends.

The chain has TRBV11-2 and TRBJ2-3; D unclear. The CDR3 loop spans 17 amino acids. V lost 0 bases and J lost 0, with 13 bases in between. CDR1 SGHAT and CDR2 FQNNGV come from the germline V gene. The CDR3 DNA reads TGTGCCAGCAGCTTAGATTTCGCGGCAGGTAGCACAGATACGCAGTATTTT. It codes for CASSLDFAAGSTDTQYF.

This clonotype was picked up many times. The rearrangement links TRBV29-1 to TRBJ2-3, with D perhaps TRBD1 or TRBD2 (5 bases each). The CDR3 is made up of 11 amino acids. Germline V gene data show CDR1 as SQVTM and CDR2 as ANQGSEA. Trimming took off 4 bases at V and 4 bases at J, with 6 bases between the two ends. The CDR3 DNA reads TGCAGCGTTGGAGGGGCAGATACGCAGTATTTT. Encoded protein: CSVGGADTQYF.

The chain carries TRBV20-1 and TRBJ2-2; D gene unclear. Between the trimmed V and J ends, which lost 5 bases and 8 bases, there was a span of 12 bases. Germline CDR1 is DFQATT and CDR2 is SNEGSKA (reference sequence). This CDR3 region has 12 residues. As DNA, the CDR3 is TGCAGTGCTCCGTCATCCAAGGGGGAGCTGTTTTTT. Its protein product is CSAPSSKGELFF.

The rearrangement links TRBV15 to TRBJ2-7; the D gene is possibly TRBD1 (5 bases). The CDR3 is made up of 17 amino acids. Looked up from germline, CDR1 is LNHNV and CDR2 is YYDKDF (reference sequence). The V end lost 3 bases, the J end lost 2 bases, and 20 bases lay between the germline ends. The CDR3 region has the DNA TGTGCCACCAGCAGCCCCAGGTTGGGGCGATGGACCTACGAGCAGTACTTC. It specifies CATSSPRLGRWTYEQYF.

Only a few counts were recorded for this clonotype. The J gene is TRBJ2-6, the V gene TRBV20-1; D remains unclear. In germline, CDR1 is DFQATT, CDR2 SNEGSKA (reference sequence). The CDR3 is made up of 14 amino acids. The V gene lost 3 bases and the J gene lost 0 bases, with 6 bases spanning the gap. As DNA, the CDR3 is TGCAGTGCTAGTTCGAGCTCTGGGGCCAACGTCCTGACTTTC. Translated, it gives CSASSSSGANVLTF.

The gene calls are TRBV4-1 and TRBJ1-2, with 7 bases aligning to TRBD1. The trim removed 4 bases at V and 4 bases at J, leaving 9 bases unmatched. The CDR3 has 15 residues. Per germline, CDR1 MGHRA and CDR2 YSYEKL. DNA for the CDR3: TGCGCCAGCAGCCCCTGGGACAGCCAAGGCTATGGCTACACCTTC. This sequence encodes CASSPWDSQGYGYTF.

CDR3 sequence: CASSLLTSRPDNEQFF. CDR3 DNA sequence: TGCGCCAGCAGCCTCCTCACTAGCCGTCCTGACAATGAGCAGTTCTTC. J is TRBJ2-1 and V is TRBV4-1, with TRBD2 as a possible D gene (6 bases). This CDR3 contains 16 residues. Trimming left V 4 bases short and J 5 bases short, with 18 bases between. Germline V CDR1 and CDR2: MGHRA, YSYEKL.

V gene TRBV12-3 or TRBV12-4 combines with J gene TRBJ1-4; 8 positions agree with TRBD1. The V segment lost 3 bases and the J segment 7 bases; nucleotides outside the gene matches: 1. The CDR3 sequence is 13 residues long. The CDR3 spells CASSLDRAEKLFF. The CDR3 region has the DNA TGTGCCAGCAGTTTGGACAGGGCTGAAAAACTGTTTTTT.

The chain couples TRBV14 to TRBJ2-2; 8 bases line up with TRBD1. The germline V gene has CDR1 SGHDN and CDR2 FVKESK. V shed 3 bases, J shed 4 bases, and the junction held 4 bases outside the gene matches. The CDR3 loop spans 15 amino acids. CDR3 coding DNA: TGTGCCAGCAGCCAGGCCAGGGGGCTCACCGGGGAGCTGTTTTTT. Translated: CASSQARGLTGELFF.

This chain links TRBV4-1 with TRBJ2-7; D not resolved. The CDR3 length is 15 residues. Trimming stripped 6 bases from V and 0 bases from J, with 15 bases between. The germline CDR1 and CDR2 sequences are MGHRA and YSYEKL. In DNA, the CDR3 is TGCGCCAGCAGTCGGACGGTGGATAGCTCCTACGAGCAGTACTTC. As protein: CASSRTVDSSYEQYF.

The chain combines TRBV7-9 with TRBJ2-5; no definite D call. Between the trimmed V and J ends, which lost 1 base and 3 bases, there was a span of 6 bases. CDR1 SEHNR and CDR2 FQNEAQ come from the germline V gene (reference sequence). The CDR3 has 13 amino acids. CDR3 DNA: TGTGCCAGCAGCTTAGAGCTGAAAGAGACCCAGTACTTC. Translation: CASSLELKETQYF.

This sequence joins TRBV4-3 and TRBJ2-7, with a possible D match to TRBD2 (6 bases). V was shortened by 0 bases and J by 1 base, with 10 bases between the two germline ends. The CDR3 is made up of 15 amino acids. Germline V gene lookup returns CDR1 LGHNA and CDR2 YSLEER. The CDR3 bases are TGCGCCAGCAGCCAAGATTGGGGGACTTCCTACGAGCAGTACTTC. This codes for CASSQDWGTSYEQYF.

The V gene is TRBV27, the J gene TRBJ2-7; a weak D match, TRBD2 (5 bases). CDR1 and CDR2 from the germline V gene are MNHEY and SMNVEV (reference sequence). CDR3 size: 14 residues. Deletions cut 5 bases from V and 7 bases from J, with 18 bases between. In DNA form, the CDR3 reads TGTGCCAGCAGTCCCCCGGGCCGTTCGGGGGAGCAGTACTTC. This encodes CASSPPGRSGEQYF.

The chain is built from TRBV6-1 and TRBJ2-7; no clear D. V lost 8 bases and J 4 bases, leaving 15 bases between the germline ends. The germline CDR1 and CDR2 sequences are MNHNS and SASEGT. CDR3 length: 13 residues. CDR3 region: CASGVQLGYEQYF. The CDR3 nucleotides are TGTGCCAGCGGTGTCCAACTGGGGTACGAGCAGTACTTC.

This clonotype was detected only a few times. The rearrangement joins TRBV20-1 to TRBJ1-6, with 8 bases matching TRBD1. CDR3 length: 15 residues. CDR1 and CDR2 from the germline V gene are DFQATT and SNEGSKA (reference sequence). Trimming took 3 bases from V and 7 from J; bases not matched to a gene: 8. In nucleotides, the CDR3 is TGCAGTGCTAGGCCCCCCGGGACAGGAAATTCACCCCTCCACTTT. Its protein is CSARPPGTGNSPLHF.

J is TRBJ2-1 and V is TRBV27; the D is unclear. The germline CDR1 and CDR2 sequences are MNHEY and SMNVEV (reference sequence). The CDR3 has 14 amino acids. Trimming stripped 5 bases from V and 0 bases from J, with 8 bases between. CDR3 region: CASSGNSSYNEQFF. The DNA for the CDR3 is TGTGCCAGCAGTGGAAATAGCTCCTACAATGAGCAGTTCTTC.

The rearrangement joins TRBV4-3 to TRBJ1-4; D is undetermined. Germline values: CDR1 LGHNA, CDR2 YSLEER. The CDR3 is made up of 14 amino acids. V was cut by 1 base and J by 7 bases, with 10 bases left in between. CDR3 nucleotides: TGCGCCAGCAGCCAAGTAGTATCAGTTGAAAAACTGTTTTTT. It translates to CASSQVVSVEKLFF.

The V and J genes are TRBV28 and TRBJ2-5, with 8 bases matching TRBD1. Losses at the gene ends were 6 bases for V and 4 bases for J; bases not matched to a gene: 10. CDR3 length: 15 residues. In germline, CDR1 is MDHEN, CDR2 SYDVKM. CDR3 coding DNA: TGTGCCAGCAGCTTCCAGGGGGCGGTCCGAGAGACCCAGTACTTC. It encodes CASSFQGAVRETQYF.

The V call is TRBV20-1, the J call TRBJ2-7; D may be TRBD1 (5 bases). Germline V gene lookup returns CDR1 DFQATT and CDR2 SNEGSKA (reference sequence). This CDR3 spans 17 amino acids. Deletions cut 0 bases from V and 3 bases from J, with 21 bases between. DNA for the CDR3: TGCAGTGCTAGAGAGGTGGGGTCGCGTAGGGGCCTCTACGAGCAGTACTTC. Translating it yields CSAREVGSRRGLYEQYF.

A few counts support this clonotype. This chain uses TRBV6-2 or TRBV6-3 with TRBJ2-7; TRBD1 might be the D (6 bases). CDR3 size: 14 residues. Looked up from germline, CDR1 is MNHEY and CDR2 is SVGEGT. Trimming removed 5 bases at V and 0 bases at J, with 11 bases between. CDR3 nucleotides: TGTGCCAGCAGTCCACAGGGAATCTCCTACGAGCAGTACTTC. Its translation: CASSPQGISYEQYF.

This clonotype was counted only a few times. The chain has TRBV6-1 and TRBJ1-2, with D uncertain. The V and J ends lost 4 bases and 4 bases respectively, with 22 bases between them. The CDR3 spans 17 residues. The germline gives CDR1 MNHNS, CDR2 SASEGT. CDR3 sequence: CASSGLDLSGFFYGYTF. In DNA form, the CDR3 reads TGTGCCAGCAGTGGTCTCGACTTGAGCGGATTCTTCTATGGCTACACCTTC.

The chain recombines TRBV6-5 with TRBJ1-2, with unresolved D. The CDR3 contains 13 residues. Trimming took off 2 bases at V and 8 bases at J, with 12 bases between the two ends. Germline-derived CDR1 and CDR2 are MNHEY and SVGAGI. The CDR3 here is CASSYDGQGGYTF. In nucleotides, the CDR3 is TGTGCCAGCAGTTACGATGGGCAAGGGGGCTACACCTTC.

The genes are TRBV3-1 and TRBJ2-2; D is unclear. There are 14 residues in the CDR3. The germline CDR1 and CDR2 sequences are LGHDT and YNNKEL (reference sequence). With 7 bases removed from V and 5 bases from J, the gap between germline ends came to 14 bases. The CDR3 coding sequence is TGTGCCAGCACCCGAATGGTAGGAACCGGGGAGCTGTTTTTT. Translated: CASTRMVGTGELFF.

The table lists this clonotype with a few counts. V and J are TRBV2 and TRBJ2-5, with 12 bases aligning to TRBD2. The trim removed 3 bases at V and 1 base at J, leaving 3 bases unmatched. Germline V gives CDR1 SNHLY, CDR2 FYNNEI. The CDR3 length is 16 residues. Written as DNA, the CDR3 is TGTGCCAGCAGTGACACTAGCGGGGGGCGCCAAGAGACCCAGTACTTC. It translates to CASSDTSGGRQETQYF.

This clonotype was seen only a few times. This chain uses TRBV6-2 or TRBV6-3 with TRBJ2-1, with TRBD1 matching over 10 bases. The J call is in doubt because the DNA end fits TRBJ2-7 better. Germline V gene lookup returns CDR1 MNHEY and CDR2 SVGEGT. The CDR3 is made up of 15 amino acids. CDR3 region: CASISRWGQGNEQYF. Written as DNA, the CDR3 is TGTGCCAGCATCTCCCGTTGGGGACAGGGGAACGAGCAGTACTTC.

This sequence joins TRBV11-1 and TRBJ2-5; 7 nucleotides align to TRBD1. The J call may not be correct, given that the DNA end is closer to TRBJ2-1. Germline V gives CDR1 SGHAT, CDR2 FQDESV (reference sequence). This CDR3 contains 15 residues. CDR3 bases: TGTGCCAGCAGCCGTTCTGCAGGGGGTACTTATGAGCAGTTCTTC. This encodes CASSRSAGGTYEQFF.

The chain recombines TRBV7-8 with TRBJ2-7, with D perhaps TRBD1 (5 bases). V gave up 0 bases and J gave up 6 bases, with 15 bases separating them. The CDR3 totals 15 residues. Germline lookup yields CDR1 SGHVS and CDR2 FQNEAQ. The CDR3 protein is CASSLADPGGAEQYF. The CDR3 DNA sequence: TGTGCCAGCAGCTTAGCGGACCCGGGTGGGGCCGAGCAGTACTTC.

There are a few counts of this clonotype. V is TRBV20-1 and J is TRBJ2-4, with TRBD2 as a possible D gene (6 bases). The germline CDR1 and CDR2 sequences are DFQATT and SNEGSKA (reference sequence). The V end was cut by 4 bases, the J end by 0 bases, with 10 bases between. CDR3 length: 14 residues. CDR3: CSATPGLAKNIQYF. The CDR3 coding sequence is TGCAGTGCTACCCCGGGACTAGCCAAAAACATTCAGTACTTC.

This clonotype was counted between two and nine times. The chain has TRBV20-1 and TRBJ1-5; 7 bases are a match to TRBD1. The CDR3 length is 15 residues. Germline V gene data show CDR1 as DFQATT and CDR2 as SNEGSKA (reference sequence). V was pared by 3 bases and J by 2 bases, with 7 bases of the junction left unmatched. The CDR3 DNA is TGCAGTGCTAGGCAACAGGGGATGGGCAATCAGCCCCAGCATTTT. Protein product: CSARQQGMGNQPQHF.